This is a list of T cell receptor beta chains from one sample in a study of T cell changes during pregnancy in multiple sclerosis. The protocol was immunoSEQ multiplex PCR, while the TCRdb copy is restricted to in-frame clones and leaves out a portion. The sample yields about 73,000 clones, more than 80% seen once. The material sequenced was peripheral blood, taken in the second trimester of pregnancy. The origin of the receptors is a female donor in good health, enrolled as a control in a pregnancy study. Each CDR3 is given with its conserved first and last residue. Fields, in order: D gene, V gene, J gene, CDR3 protein. The D gene is left open where the match is weak.

NA	TRBV29-1	TRBJ2-1	CSVAPNNEQFF
TRBD2	TRBV15	TRBJ2-3	CATTALAGGDDTQYF
TRBD1	TRBV4-1	TRBJ1-6	CASSQELRGWNSPLHF
NA	TRBV19	TRBJ1-2	CATSILANYGYTF
TRBD2	TRBV6-6	TRBJ2-5	CASSYGLAVEETQYF
NA	TRBV27	TRBJ2-7	CASSPRTVLYEQYF
TRBD1	TRBV18	TRBJ1-4	CASSPYLRGQGEKLFF
NA	TRBV18	TRBJ2-7	CASSPYGAGEQYF
NA	TRBV6-1	TRBJ1-5	CASSEGGSNQPQHF
NA	TRBV6-1	TRBJ2-4	CASSDRVGVAKNIQYF
NA	TRBV18	TRBJ2-7	CASSPRRGHEQYF
TRBD2	TRBV11-2	TRBJ2-7	CASSLGLESYEQYF
NA	TRBV7-3	TRBJ1-1	CASSRGHTEAFF
NA	TRBV9	TRBJ1-5	CASSQGNDNQPQHF
TRBD2	TRBV25-1	TRBJ2-1	CASSGLPGTTGAYNEQFF
NA	TRBV18	TRBJ2-5	CASSSAQETQYF
NA	TRBV27	TRBJ2-6	CASSLRGANVLTF
NA	TRBV19	TRBJ2-1	CASKGKVPSRSYNEQFF
NA	TRBV9	TRBJ2-6	CASSVGQAASGANVLTF
NA	TRBV20-1	TRBJ2-3	CSARTGDTQYF
TRBD2	TRBV9	TRBJ2-5	CASSETSGAQETQYF
NA	TRBV6-5	TRBJ1-1	CASSSGRGDAFF
NA	TRBV29-1	TRBJ1-1	CSVEGTGGMNTEAFF
TRBD1	TRBV9	TRBJ1-3	CASSTRTGWSGNTIYF
TRBD1	TRBV2	TRBJ2-7	CASSDLTTGEYEQYF
NA	TRBV5-6	TRBJ2-7	CASARDTDYEQYF
NA	TRBV27	TRBJ2-3	CASSLSPGAGDTQYF
NA	TRBV5-4	TRBJ1-1	CASSLEGDNTEAFF
TRBD1	TRBV2	TRBJ2-2	CASSYLGGAGTGELFF
TRBD1	TRBV5-5	TRBJ2-5	CASTIRDRETQYF
TRBD2	TRBV4-3	TRBJ2-1	CASSQDLAGGYNEQFF
TRBD1	TRBV27	TRBJ2-3	CASSQDRGRSDTQYF
TRBD1	TRBV7-2	TRBJ1-2	CASSFRTGADYGYTF
NA	TRBV29-1	TRBJ1-1	CSVAPGYNTEAFF
NA	TRBV7-9	TRBJ2-5	CASSLVVAAETQYF
NA	TRBV9	TRBJ1-3	CASSAQGQGGNTIYF
TRBD1	TRBV6-6	TRBJ2-3	CASSPRDRGTDTQYF
NA	TRBV18	TRBJ1-2	CASSASRSYGYTF
TRBD2	TRBV4-2	TRBJ2-7	CASSQPQASGVSYEQYF
TRBD1	TRBV5-1	TRBJ2-7	CASSTGQGFSVSYEQYF
TRBD2	TRBV28	TRBJ2-5	CASSLSYSGETQYF
NA	TRBV7-2	TRBJ2-7	CASSLASPLEQYF
NA	TRBV18	TRBJ2-1	CASSPPGARNEQFF
NA	TRBV4-3	TRBJ2-5	CASSQGDLIKETQYF
TRBD1	TRBV7-3	TRBJ2-3	CASSRQGPDTQYF
NA	TRBV5-1	TRBJ2-6	CASSSTAGVGANVLTF
NA	TRBV7-9	TRBJ1-1	CASSSSGNGEAFF
NA	TRBV18	TRBJ1-6	CASSPGVQSSPLHF
NA	TRBV27	TRBJ2-7	CASSARRDYEQYF
NA	TRBV19	TRBJ2-2	CASSIEAGGDTGELFF
TRBD2	TRBV6-1	TRBJ2-7	CASGRTSPYYEQYF
NA	TRBV2	TRBJ2-7	CASSQDRRISYEQYF
TRBD2	TRBV29-1	TRBJ2-5	CSAVAGIGETQYF
NA	TRBV10-3	TRBJ2-5	CAISQQVQETQYF